This T cell receptor (beta chain) was sequenced for a study of CD8+CD57+ T cells in acquired aplastic anemia. Per germline, CDR1 DFQATT and CDR2 SNEGSKA (reference sequence). The CDR3 totals 14 residues. The V end was cut by 2 bases, the J end by 5 bases, with 13 bases between. The TCR beta profiling, which covered VDJ combination and CDR3 sequence, was carried out using genomic DNA as the template. TCRdb fed the reads into MiXCR, producing one record per CDR3 protein. The profile covers about 400,000 distinct CDR3 sequences, with about two thirds appearing a single time and 4% taken by the ten largest.

This TCR was sampled from a human donor in good health, serving as a control. The rearrangement uses TRBV20-1 and TRBJ1-5; no clear D gene. Input material: sorted CD4+, CD8+, or CD8+CD57+ T cells (not recorded which) from PBMCs. The CDR3 protein is CSARSSAHYQPQHF. The CDR3 nucleotides are TGCAGTGCTAGAAGCTCAGCACATTATCAGCCCCAGCATTTT.